A single sample is the source of the 19 T cell receptor beta chains below, sequenced in a study of cytomegalovirus exposure and HLA in healthy donors. PCR primers comprised 60 Vbeta and 13 Jbeta primers. Here immunoSEQ multiplex PCR was the method, and the copy in TCRdb shows in-frame clones only, minus some. The sample includes about 170,000 clones. The specimen sequenced was PBMCs. The receptors originated from a woman aged 60-75 years in good health and CMV-seronegative.

For this clone: This same CDR3 is encoded by further DNA sequences in the sample. V and J are TRBV5-1 and TRBJ1-1; D ambiguous. The CDR3 contains 14 residues. Trimming took off 0 bases at V and 1 base at J, with 7 bases between the two ends. Germline V lookup: CDR1 SGHRS, CDR2 YFSETQ. The CDR3 nucleotides are TGCGCCAGCAGCTTGGACAGATCGAACACTGAAGCTTTCTTT. Translation: CASSLDRSNTEAFF.

The CDR3 loop reads CASSSPGENTEAFF. The CDR3 DNA sequence: TGTGCCAGCAGCTCGCCCGGGGAGAACACTGAAGCTTTCTTT. The chain employs TRBV5-6 and TRBJ1-1, with no clear D. Trimming removed 3 bases at V and 1 base at J, with 10 bases between. Germline CDR1 SGHDT, CDR2 YYEEEE. The CDR3 loop spans 14 amino acids.

This chain connects TRBV6-5 to TRBJ1-2; 10 bases are shared with TRBD1. V dropped 4 bases and J dropped 4; count of bases not matched to a gene: 6. Germline V gene lookup returns CDR1 MNHEY and CDR2 SVGAGI. The CDR3 sequence is 15 residues long. The CDR3 coding sequence is TGTGCCAGCAGTTCCTCGGACAGGGGGATCTATGGCTACACCTTC. Translated, it gives CASSSSDRGIYGYTF.

The rearrangement uses TRBV13 and TRBJ1-1; no firm D call. Trimming removed 4 bases from V and 3 bases from J, with 6 bases in between. CDR3 length equals 12 residues. In germline, CDR1 is PRHDT, CDR2 FYEKMQ (reference sequence). CDR3 region: CASSSRDTEAFF. The CDR3 DNA reads TGTGCCAGCAGCTCGAGGGACACTGAAGCTTTCTTT.

The rearrangement joins TRBV7-9 to TRBJ1-5; possible D gene TRBD1, 5 bases. V lost 5 bases and J 7 bases, leaving 18 bases between the germline ends. Germline CDR1 reads SEHNR; CDR2 reads FQNEAQ (reference sequence). The CDR3 sequence is 15 residues long. Here the CDR3 reads CASSQRAGGDQPQHF. The CDR3 DNA reads as TGTGCCAGCAGCCAACGGGCAGGAGGGGACCAGCCCCAGCATTTT.

The chain couples TRBV7-3 to TRBJ2-4; no reliable D call. The CDR3 consists of 16 residues. V shed 5 bases and J shed 0 bases, with 14 bases lying between them. Germline values: CDR1 SGHTA, CDR2 FQGTGA. The CDR3 sequence: CASSQRTKLAKNIQYF. The CDR3 DNA reads as TGTGCCAGCAGCCAGCGCACAAAACTAGCCAAAAACATTCAGTACTTC.

The V gene is TRBV13, the J gene TRBJ2-1, with TRBD2 matching over 7 bases. V trimming: 5 bases; J trimming: 3 bases; junction bases outside the gene matches: 10. CDR3 length: 16 residues. Germline CDR1 reads PRHDT; CDR2 reads FYEKMQ (reference sequence). CDR3 sequence reads: CASSPRAGEIYNEQFF. DNA of the CDR3: TGTGCCAGCAGCCCAAGGGCGGGGGAGATCTACAATGAGCAGTTCTTC.

The chain uses TRBV7-3 and TRBJ2-2; TRBD2 matches 7 bases. The germline V gene has CDR1 SGHTA and CDR2 FQGTGA. The CDR3 consists of 17 residues. The ends lost 5 bases at V and 0 bases at J; junction bases unmatched: 9. The CDR3 here is CASSLNLRGANTGELFF. The CDR3 DNA reads as TGTGCCAGCAGCCTCAACCTCCGGGGGGCGAACACCGGGGAGCTGTTTTTT. Combining the CDR3 with reference TRBV7-3 and TRBJ2-2 gives the whole variable domain GAGVSQTPSNKVTEKGKYVELRCDPISGHTALYWYRQSLGQGPEFLIYFQGTGAADDSGLPNDRFFAVRPEGSVSTLKIQRTERGDSAVYLCASSLNLRGANTGELFFGEGSRLTVL.

For this clone: The same CDR3 can be traced to other DNA sequences in this sample. The J gene is TRBJ1-1, the V gene TRBV18; unclear D gene. V was cut by 3 bases and J by 1 base, with 6 bases left in between. The CDR3 contains 13 residues. Germline CDR1 reads KGHSH; CDR2 reads LQKENI. For the CDR3, the DNA is TGTGCCAGCTCACCGGGCAGGAACACTGAAGCTTTCTTT. Its protein is CASSPGRNTEAFF.

The chain is built from TRBV7-9 and TRBJ1-1, with D perhaps matching TRBD1 (6 bases). The germline CDR1 and CDR2 sequences are SEHNR and FQNEAQ (reference sequence). Trimming took off 2 bases at V and 0 bases at J, with 16 bases between the two ends. This CDR3 contains 17 residues. The CDR3 nucleotides are TGTGCCAGCAGCTTAAGTTCCGGGGGGGGCATGAACACTGAAGCTTTCTTT. Encoded protein: CASSLSSGGGMNTEAFF.

The chain employs TRBV7-3 and TRBJ2-7; 9 positions agree with TRBD1. The CDR3 sequence is 14 residues long. Germline values: CDR1 SGHTA, CDR2 FQGTGA. Losses at the gene ends were 3 bases for V and 3 bases for J; bases not matched to a gene: 3. CDR3 bases: TGTGCCAGCAGCTTTGGACAGGGGATCTACGAGCAGTACTTC. Translated: CASSFGQGIYEQYF.

J is TRBJ2-5 and V is TRBV12-5, with TRBD1 matching 8 bases. Per the germline V gene, CDR1 is LGHNT and CDR2 is FRNRAP. The CDR3 sequence is 14 residues long. Trimming at V came to 4 bases and at J to 1 base, leaving 2 bases not matched to a gene. The CDR3 DNA is TGTGCTAGTGGTTCCACAGGGGGCCAAGAGACCCAGTACTTC. Residues: CASGSTGGQETQYF. The variable domain in full, completed from reference TRBV12-5 and TRBJ2-5, reads DARVTQTPRHKVTEMGQEVTMRCQPILGHNTVFWYRQTMMQGLELLAYFRNRAPLDDSGMPKDRFSAEMPDATLATLKIQPSEPRDSAVYFCASGSTGGQETQYFGPGTRLLVL.

The chain is built from TRBV19 and TRBJ2-6; 10 bases line up with TRBD1. From germline, CDR1 is LNHDA and CDR2 SQIVND (reference sequence). The ends lost 1 base at V and 0 bases at J; junction bases unmatched: 0. CDR3 length equals 17 residues. The CDR3 bases are TGTGCCAGTAGTATAGGGACAGGGGGCTCTGGGGCCAACGTCCTGACTTTC. Translating gives CASSIGTGGSGANVLTF.

The CDR3 DNA reads as TGTGCCAGCAGCGCTCGGACAGGGGAGGAAGGTGAAAAACTGTTTTTT. It codes for CASSARTGEEGEKLFF. The chain joins TRBV7-8 to TRBJ1-4, with TRBD1 matching 9 bases. Trimming took 5 bases from V and 7 from J; bases not matched to a gene: 11. Germline V CDR1 and CDR2: SGHVS, FQNEAQ. This CDR3 has 16 residues.

The chain recombines TRBV7-9 with TRBJ2-2; 9 bases align to TRBD1. The CDR3 has 16 residues. The germline V gene encodes CDR1 SEHNR and CDR2 FQNEAQ (reference sequence). Unmatched junction bases numbered 10, after V lost 4 bases and J lost 7 bases. The CDR3 DNA reads as TGTGCCAGCAGCTCCGGACAGGGGAGGGGTATCGGGGAGCTGTTTTTT. It yields the protein CASSSGQGRGIGELFF.

The gene calls are TRBV7-9 and TRBJ1-2; D uncertain. Germline assignment: CDR1 SEHNR and CDR2 FQNEAQ (reference sequence). This CDR3 is built from 14 residues. V lost 3 bases and J lost 3, with 11 bases in between. CDR3 coding DNA: TGTGCCAGCAGCTTGGTACTGCATTACTATGGCTACACCTTC. Protein product: CASSLVLHYYGYTF.

This chain links TRBV2 with TRBJ1-1, with 7 positions matching TRBD1. Germline V gene lookup returns CDR1 SNHLY and CDR2 FYNNEI. The CDR3 length is 15 residues. The junction had 8 bases not matched to a gene; V was cut back by 2 bases and J by 5 bases. The CDR3 coding sequence is TGTGCCAGCAGTGAAAGGCGGCAGGGGGTAACTGAAGCTTTCTTT. Protein product: CASSERRQGVTEAFF.

V gene TRBV4-1 combines with J gene TRBJ2-7, with 7 bases matching TRBD2. CDR3 length: 15 amino acids. V lost 4 bases, J lost 2 bases, and 8 bases stayed unmatched. Looked up from germline, CDR1 is MGHRA and CDR2 is YSYEKL. CDR3 protein: CASSRSQAGAYEQYF. CDR3 bases: TGCGCCAGCAGCCGCTCCCAGGCGGGAGCCTACGAGCAGTACTTC.

The genes are TRBV29-1 and TRBJ1-1; D perhaps matches TRBD1 (5 bases). In germline, CDR1 is SQVTM, CDR2 ANQGSEA. The V and J ends lost 4 bases and 5 bases respectively, with 11 bases between them. CDR3 length: 12 amino acids. The CDR3 region is CSVGPGGTEAFF. CDR3 DNA: TGCAGCGTTGGACCGGGGGGGACTGAAGCTTTCTTT.